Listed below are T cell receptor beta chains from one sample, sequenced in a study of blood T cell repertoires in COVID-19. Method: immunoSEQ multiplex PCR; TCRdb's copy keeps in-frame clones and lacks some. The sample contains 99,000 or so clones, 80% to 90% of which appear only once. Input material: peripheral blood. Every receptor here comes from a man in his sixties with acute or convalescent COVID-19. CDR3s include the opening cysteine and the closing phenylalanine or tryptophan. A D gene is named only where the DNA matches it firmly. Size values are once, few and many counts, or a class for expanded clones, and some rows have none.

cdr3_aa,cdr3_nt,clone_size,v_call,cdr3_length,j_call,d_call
CASSESGATEAFF,TGTGCCAGCAGTGAATCTGGGGCCACTGAAGCTTTCTTT,NA,TRBV6-4,13,TRBJ1-1,NA
CASSSTRTEAFF,TGTGCCAGCAGTAGTACGAGGACTGAAGCTTTCTTT,NA,TRBV28,12,TRBJ1-1,NA
CASSYQGSLGYTF,TGTGCCAGCAGCTACCAGGGCTCATTGGGCTACACCTTC,NA,TRBV9,13,TRBJ1-2,NA
CASSVASADTQYF,TGTGCCAGCAGCGTAGCTTCGGCAGATACGCAGTATTTT,NA,TRBV9,13,TRBJ2-3,NA
CASSSRQGGNTEAFF,TGTGCCAGCAGTAGTCGACAGGGGGGAAACACTGAAGCTTTCTTT,NA,TRBV6-5,15,TRBJ1-1,TRBD1
CASSYRDRGEGAQYF,TGTGCCAGCAGTTACCGGGACAGGGGCGAAGGGGCCCAGTACTTC,NA,TRBV6-5,15,TRBJ2-5,TRBD1
CASSLGQPTNEKLFF,TGTGCCAGCTCACTCGGACAGCCAACTAATGAAAAACTGTTTTTT,NA,TRBV18,15,TRBJ1-4,NA
CASSIRGTSYRLNEQFF,TGCGCCAGCAGCATCCGCGGGACTAGCTATAGGCTGAATGAGCAGTTCTTC,NA,TRBV5-1,17,TRBJ2-1,TRBD2
CASSFGLAGVNEQFF,TGCGCCAGCAGCTTTGGACTAGCGGGAGTCAATGAGCAGTTCTTC,NA,TRBV5-1,15,TRBJ2-1,TRBD2
CASSLEGARNSPLHF,TGCGCCAGCAGCTTGGAGGGGGCCCGGAATTCACCCCTCCACTTT,NA,TRBV5-1,15,TRBJ1-6,TRBD1
CASSWTGGSTEAFF,TGTGCCAGCAGCTGGACAGGGGGGAGCACTGAAGCTTTCTTT,NA,TRBV5-6,14,TRBJ1-1,TRBD1
CASSRLAGNYEQYF,TGTGCCAGCAGCCGACTAGCGGGGAACTACGAGCAGTACTTC,few,TRBV14,14,TRBJ2-7,TRBD2
CASLNPGGEQYF,TGTGCCAGCTTGAATCCGGGCGGGGAGCAGTACTTC,once,TRBV3-1/TRBV3-2,12,TRBJ2-7,NA
CASRQGEYQPQHF,TGTGCCAGCAGACAGGGAGAGTACCAGCCCCAGCATTTT,NA,TRBV6-5,13,TRBJ1-5,NA
CASSRPRQDDLRNTEAFF,TGTGCCAGTAGTAGGCCCCGACAGGACGATCTCCGTAACACTGAAGCTTTCTTT,NA,TRBV19,18,TRBJ1-1,NA
CASSRSPTSGTRFF,TGTGCCAGCAGCCGATCCCCGACTAGCGGGACTAGGTTCTTC,NA,TRBV27,14,TRBJ2-1,TRBD2
CASSLGQAVSGNTIYF,TGTGCCAGCAGCCTGGGACAGGCCGTCTCTGGAAACACCATATATTTT,few,TRBV5-6,16,TRBJ1-3,TRBD1
CASSAGEVRSPLHF,TGTGCCAGTAGTGCCGGAGAGGTAAGGTCACCCCTCCACTTT,many,TRBV19,14,TRBJ1-6,NA
CASSQGPIDQPQHF,TGTGCCAGCAGTCAGGGCCCCATCGATCAGCCCCAGCATTTT,NA,TRBV28,14,TRBJ1-5,NA
CAISGQVNSPLHF,TGTGCCATCAGTGGACAGGTTAATTCACCCCTCCACTTT,few,TRBV10-3,13,TRBJ1-6,NA
CASNPGTGNQPQHF,TGTGCCAGCAACCCCGGGACAGGCAATCAGCCCCAGCATTTT,NA,TRBV3-1/TRBV3-2,14,TRBJ1-5,TRBD1
CASSITGEANEKLFF,TGTGCCAGCAGCATCACAGGGGAAGCTAATGAAAAACTGTTTTTT,NA,TRBV6-5,15,TRBJ1-4,TRBD1
CASSPYMGGSNEKLFF,TGTGCCAGCAGCCCCTATATGGGGGGGAGTAATGAAAAACTGTTTTTT,NA,TRBV9,16,TRBJ1-4,NA
CASSPPRGMYEKLFF,TGTGCCAGCAGTCCCCCGAGGGGGATGTATGAAAAACTGTTTTTT,NA,TRBV28,15,TRBJ1-4,NA
CASSPDRGSRVDTQYF,TGCGCCAGCAGCCCGGACAGGGGAAGTAGAGTGGATACGCAGTATTTT,NA,TRBV5-1,16,TRBJ2-3,TRBD1
CASSFGRTNNSPLHF,TGCGCCAGCAGCTTTGGGAGAACTAATAATTCACCCCTCCACTTT,NA,TRBV5-1,15,TRBJ1-6,NA
CASSEGPQGTEAFF,TGTGCCAGCAGTGAAGGACCACAGGGCACTGAAGCTTTCTTT,NA,TRBV6-1,14,TRBJ1-1,NA
CASSPPSTRDEQFF,TGTGCCAGCTCACCACCGAGTACGAGGGATGAGCAGTTCTTC,NA,TRBV18,14,TRBJ2-1,NA
CASSRTGAYEQYF,TGTGCCAGCAGCCGGACAGGGGCCTACGAGCAGTACTTC,few,TRBV5-4,13,TRBJ2-7,TRBD1
CASSKKTREDSYNEQFF,TGTGCCAGCAGCAAAAAGACCAGGGAGGACTCCTACAATGAGCAGTTCTTC,NA,TRBV21-1,17,TRBJ2-1,NA
CASSGGQGVSDTQYF,TGTGCCAGCAGTGGGGGACAGGGAGTTTCAGATACGCAGTATTTT,NA,TRBV5-4,15,TRBJ2-3,TRBD1
CASSRQGPAYEQFF,TGTGCCAGCAGTCGACAGGGTCCAGCTTATGAGCAGTTCTTC,once,TRBV3-1/TRBV3-2,14,TRBJ2-1,TRBD1
CASSLATGLAGYEQYF,TGTGCCAGCAGCTTGGCCACCGGACTAGCTGGCTACGAGCAGTACTTC,NA,TRBV5-4,16,TRBJ2-7,TRBD2
CAISAGSGGTYRTGELFF,TGTGCCATCAGTGCGGGGTCCGGGGGTACATATCGGACCGGGGAGCTGTTTTTT,NA,TRBV10-3,18,TRBJ2-2,NA
CASSLEEGVAFF,TGTGCCAGCAGCTTAGAAGAGGGCGTAGCTTTCTTT,few,TRBV7-2,12,TRBJ1-1,NA
CASSSQYEQYF,TGTGCCAGCAGCTCACAATACGAGCAGTACTTC,few,TRBV7-2,11,TRBJ2-7,NA
CASSYDPVIQEAFF,TGTGCCAGCAGTTACGATCCAGTTATTCAGGAAGCTTTCTTT,once,TRBV6-6,14,TRBJ1-1,NA
CASSQGGRLTSTDTQYF,TGTGCCAGCAGCCAGGGGGGCAGGCTCACTAGCACAGATACGCAGTATTTT,NA,TRBV7-6,17,TRBJ2-3,NA
CASSLDNRNTEAFF,TGTGCCAGCAGCTTAGACAACAGAAACACTGAAGCTTTCTTT,NA,TRBV7-9,14,TRBJ1-1,NA
CASSIETGQARVQYF,TGTGCCAGTAGTATAGAAACGGGACAAGCCCGGGTGCAGTACTTC,NA,TRBV19,15,TRBJ2-7,NA
CASSQGTGETEAFF,TGTGCCAGCAGCCAAGGGACAGGGGAAACTGAAGCTTTCTTT,NA,TRBV3-1/TRBV3-2,14,TRBJ1-1,TRBD1
CASSEYRGYGYTF,TGTGCCAGCAGTGAATACAGGGGCTATGGCTACACCTTC,NA,TRBV2,13,TRBJ1-2,TRBD1
CASSPTGGEQYF,TGTGCCAGCAGCCCGACAGGGGGCGAGCAGTACTTC,NA,TRBV7-2,12,TRBJ2-7,TRBD1
CASSLKGSGGRAFF,TGTGCCAGCAGCTTAAAAGGTTCAGGGGGGCGAGCTTTCTTT,NA,TRBV7-3,14,TRBJ1-1,TRBD1
CASSIMGADRRNSPLHF,TGTGCCAGTAGTATCATGGGGGCGGACAGACGTAATTCACCCCTCCACTTT,NA,TRBV19,17,TRBJ1-6,NA
CASRRTEPPNYGYTF,TGTGCAAGTCGCAGGACAGAACCTCCTAACTATGGCTACACCTTC,NA,TRBV12-2,15,TRBJ1-2,NA
CASSLDGTGGYNEQFF,TGTGCCAGCAGCTTAGATGGGACAGGGGGCTACAATGAGCAGTTCTTC,NA,TRBV11-3,16,TRBJ2-1,TRBD1
CASSFGGETQYF,TGTGCCAGCAGTTTCGGGGGAGAGACCCAGTACTTC,NA,TRBV12-3/TRBV12-4,12,TRBJ2-5,NA
CAIGTGRERDTQYF,TGTGCCATCGGGACGGGGCGGGAAAGAGATACGCAGTATTTT,NA,TRBV10-3,14,TRBJ2-3,NA
CASTLEGATNYGYTF,TGTGCCAGCACCTTGGAAGGGGCTACAAACTATGGCTACACCTTC,NA,TRBV2,15,TRBJ1-2,NA
CASSFDTGNTIYF,TGTGCCAGCAGTTTTGACACTGGAAACACCATATATTTT,NA,TRBV12-3/TRBV12-4,13,TRBJ1-3,NA
CASSLAGQGAYEQYF,TGTGCCAGCAGCTTAGCTGGACAGGGCGCCTACGAGCAGTACTTC,few,TRBV7-9,15,TRBJ2-7,TRBD1
CASSQEPSGSRRAYNEQFF,TGCGCCAGCAGCCAAGAGCCTAGCGGGAGTCGAAGGGCCTACAATGAGCAGTTCTTC,NA,TRBV4-3,19,TRBJ2-1,TRBD2
CASSPPSFYNEQFF,TGTGCCAGCAGTCCCCCTAGCTTCTACAATGAGCAGTTCTTC,once,TRBV28,14,TRBJ2-1,NA